Below, 9 T cell receptor beta chains from the same sample are listed, as sequenced in a study of blood T cell repertoires in COVID-19. Repertoires were generated with immunoSEQ multiplex PCR, while TCRdb's copy carries only in-frame clones and drops some. The table lists about 230,000 clones, about 85% of them singletons. Material for sequencing was peripheral blood. The receptors were sampled from a man in his forties with acute or convalescent COVID-19.

The V call is TRBV7-6, the J call TRBJ2-1; 9 bases align to TRBD2. CDR3 length: 18 residues. CDR1 and CDR2 from the germline V gene are SGHVS and FNYEAQ. J lost 2 bases, V lost 5 bases, and 13 bases had no gene match. The CDR3 sequence: CASSRIAGATNTYNEQFF. CDR3 DNA sequence: TGTGCCAGCAGCCGTATAGCGGGGGCTACTAACACCTACAATGAGCAGTTCTTC.

This chain connects TRBV6-5 to TRBJ1-2; no firm D call. The CDR3 spans 15 residues. The germline gives CDR1 MNHEY, CDR2 SVGAGI. V lost 0 bases and J lost 5, with 13 bases in between. The CDR3 DNA reads as TGTGCCAGCAGTTACTCCGGGCCGGCGGGGTATGGCTACACCTTC. Protein sequence: CASSYSGPAGYGYTF.

This clone was picked up one time. The chain uses TRBV7-3 and TRBJ2-1; TRBD2 agrees at 7 bases. The CDR3 has 15 amino acids. Germline V gene data show CDR1 as SGHTA and CDR2 as FQGTGA. V trimming: 6 bases; J trimming: 2 bases; junction bases outside the gene matches: 7. CDR3 in amino acids: CASRSTGGPYNEQFF. In DNA, the CDR3 is TGTGCCAGCAGGTCAACGGGGGGTCCCTACAATGAGCAGTTCTTC.

The chain joins TRBV2 to TRBJ2-7; weak D call: TRBD1 (6 bases). The CDR3 consists of 14 residues. Germline V CDR1 and CDR2: SNHLY, FYNNEI. The V gene lost 3 bases and the J gene lost 2 bases, with 11 bases spanning the gap. CDR3 sequence: CASSDTQGPYEQYF. The CDR3 DNA sequence: TGTGCCAGCAGTGACACACAGGGTCCCTACGAGCAGTACTTC. Complete variable domain (other parts from reference TRBV2 and TRBJ2-7): EPEVTQTPSHQVTQMGQEVILRCVPISNHLYFYWYRQILGQKVEFLVSFYNNEISEKSEIFDDQFSVERPDGSNFTLKIRSTKLEDSAMYFCASSDTQGPYEQYFGPGTRLTVT.

The chain is built from TRBV29-1 and TRBJ1-1, with D possibly TRBD1 on 5 matching bases. CDR1 and CDR2 from the germline V gene are SQVTM and ANQGSEA. V was shortened by 6 bases and J by 5 bases, with 10 bases between the two germline ends. The CDR3 has 11 residues. The CDR3, as DNA: TGCAGCGTCCCCGGGGGGACTGAAGCTTTCTTT. Translated: CSVPGGTEAFF.

This chain connects TRBV4-1 to TRBJ2-3; TRBD2 agrees at 14 bases. CDR1 is MGHRA and CDR2 is YSYEKL in the germline V gene. The CDR3 is 17 residues long. The V and J ends lost 0 bases and 3 bases, in that order; junction bases with no gene match: 2. CDR3 region: CASSQDRTSGGTDTQYF. Here the CDR3 DNA reads TGCGCCAGCAGCCAAGATCGGACTAGCGGGGGGACAGATACGCAGTATTTT.

The V and J genes are TRBV28 and TRBJ1-2, with 8 bases lining up with TRBD1. This CDR3 spans 16 amino acids. J was trimmed by 2 bases and V by 3 bases; bases with no gene match: 8. CDR1 and CDR2 from the germline V gene are MDHEN and SYDVKM. The CDR3 DNA reads as TGTGCCAGCAGTTTTGTCGGGACAGGATGGAACTATGGCTACACCTTC. The encoded protein is CASSFVGTGWNYGYTF.

A word on this clone: Compared with germline, one end of the junction differs, possibly owing to a read error. V is TRBV7-8 and J is TRBJ1-5; TRBD1 agrees at 7 bases. Germline V gene data show CDR1 as SGHVS and CDR2 as FQNEAQ. This CDR3 has 14 amino acids. For the CDR3, the DNA is TGTGCCACCAGCAGGGGGAACCAGCGGCAGCCCCAGCATTTT. This encodes CATSRGNQRQPQHF. Complete variable domain (other parts from reference TRBV7-8 and TRBJ1-5): GAGVSQSPRYKVAKRGQDVALRCDPISGHVSLFWYQQALGQGPEFLTYFQNEAQLDKSGLPSDRFFAERPEGSVSTLKIQRTQQEDSAVYLCATSRGNQRQPQHFGDGTRLSIL.

This chain connects TRBV5-4 to TRBJ2-3, with D possibly being TRBD2 (5 bases). Trimming stripped 0 bases from V and 6 bases from J, with 14 bases between. Germline V lookup: CDR1 SGHNT, CDR2 YYREEE (reference sequence). This CDR3 spans 15 amino acids. The CDR3, as DNA: TGTGCCAGCAGCTTGGCGGGGTCCCCCCCGGATACGCAGTATTTT. It yields the protein CASSLAGSPPDTQYF.